The rows below give T cell receptor beta chains drawn from one sample of a study of T-cell reconstitution after alpha-beta-depleted transplantation in children. One entry per CDR3 protein, called by TCRdb with MiXCR from the PCR reads. The sample includes approximately 200,000 distinct CDR3 sequences, approximately 15% of them seen just once. The sample was PBMCs from the stem cell graft donor, taken from the stem cell graft. The receptors come from a human donor who donated a stem cell graft to a child with acute lymphoblastic leukemia. Each CDR3 is given with its conserved first and last residue. A D gene is named only where the DNA matches it firmly. A row's size may be missing; if present it is once, few, many or a size class.

>many|TRBJ2-7|NA|TRBV5-1
CASSSPSIGEQYF
TGCGCCAGCAGCTCCCCCTCGATCGGAGAGCAGTACTTC
>many|TRBJ2-7|TRBD2|TRBV20-1
CSASAGGAYEQYF
TGCAGTGCTAGTGCGGGAGGAGCCTACGAGCAGTACTTC
>NA|TRBJ2-1|NA|TRBV2
CASSLLGLSSYNEQFF
TGTGCCAGCAGCCTACTAGGACTCAGCTCCTACAATGAGCAGTTCTTC
>many|TRBJ1-1|NA|TRBV5-1
CASSLGVNTEAFF
TGCGCCAGCAGCTTAGGGGTGAACACTGAAGCTTTCTTT
>many|TRBJ1-5|NA|TRBV12-3/TRBV12-4
CASSLYRGDRSNQPQHF
TGTGCCAGCAGTTTATACCGCGGAGATCGTAGCAATCAGCCCCAGCATTTT
>many|TRBJ2-1|NA|TRBV5-1
CASSPYISSYNEQFF
TGCGCCAGCAGCCCCTATATAAGTTCCTACAATGAGCAGTTCTTC
>many|TRBJ2-1|TRBD2|TRBV3-1
CASSQDSGSYNEQFF
TGTGCCAGCAGCCAAGATAGCGGGAGCTACAATGAGCAGTTCTTC
>many|TRBJ2-7|NA|TRBV5-5
CASSSSTDSSYEQYF
TGTGCCAGCAGCTCGTCGACCGACAGCTCCTACGAGCAGTACTTC
>NA|TRBJ1-5|NA|TRBV28
CASRGQSGQPQHF
TGTGCCAGCAGAGGACAATCAGGGCAGCCCCAGCATTTT
>many|TRBJ2-2|NA|TRBV6-5
CASSYTRELTGELFF
TGTGCCAGCAGTTACACCAGGGAGCTCACCGGGGAGCTGTTTTTT
>many|TRBJ1-2|NA|TRBV15
CATSRAVLTRYYGYTF
TGTGCCACCAGCAGAGCGGTACTTACCCGATACTATGGCTACACCTTC
>many|TRBJ1-1|NA|TRBV29-1
CSVEDWTENTEAFF
TGCAGCGTTGAAGATTGGACGGAGAACACTGAAGCTTTCTTT
>many|TRBJ2-1|NA|TRBV29-1
CSVGAKENEQFF
TGCAGCGTGGGGGCGAAGGAGAATGAGCAGTTCTTC
>medium-sized|TRBJ1-5|NA|TRBV5-1
CASSLGMGNQPQHF
TGCGCCAGCAGCTTGGGGATGGGCAATCAGCCCCAGCATTTT
>many|TRBJ2-3|NA|TRBV7-9
CASSWENSYTDTQYF
TGTGCCAGCAGTTGGGAGAACAGTTACACAGATACGCAGTATTTT
>few|TRBJ2-4|NA|TRBV7-2
CASSPSTGRDQYF
TGTGCCAGCAGCCCCAGTACAGGCAGGGATCAGTACTTC
>NA|TRBJ2-1|NA|TRBV20-1
CSARGGPIYNEQFF
TGCAGTGCTAGAGGGGGCCCTATCTACAATGAGCAGTTCTTC
>many|TRBJ1-1|NA|TRBV12-3/TRBV12-4
CASSFNPGVNTEAFF
TGTGCCAGCAGTTTTAACCCGGGCGTGAACACTGAAGCTTTCTTT
>many|TRBJ2-4|TRBD1|TRBV29-1
CSVAVGQGDIQYF
TGCAGCGTTGCAGTGGGACAGGGGGACATTCAGTACTTC
>many|TRBJ2-1|TRBD1|TRBV5-1
CASSSEGQGVRNNEQFF
TGCGCCAGCAGCTCGGAGGGACAGGGGGTTCGTAACAATGAGCAGTTCTTC
>few|TRBJ2-3|TRBD1|TRBV5-1
CASSPGTVGRTDTQYF
TGCGCCAGCAGTCCTGGGACAGTGGGGCGCACAGATACGCAGTATTTT
>NA|TRBJ2-4|TRBD2|TRBV29-1
CSVERAGGPDIQYF
TGCAGCGTTGAAAGAGCGGGAGGGCCGGACATTCAGTACTTC
>few|TRBJ2-7|TRBD2|TRBV20-1
CSARERISGRETYEQYF
TGCAGTGCTAGAGAGAGGATTAGCGGGAGAGAGACGTACGAGCAGTACTTC
>many|TRBJ2-1|TRBD2|TRBV27
CASSFGLAGSYNEQFF
TGTGCCAGCAGTTTCGGACTAGCGGGTTCCTACAATGAGCAGTTCTTC
>NA|TRBJ2-1|NA|TRBV7-9
CASSPDYEQFF
TGTGCCAGCAGCCCAGACTATGAGCAGTTCTTC
>many|TRBJ2-3|NA|TRBV9
CASSVDLVADTQYF
TGTGCCAGCAGCGTAGACTTGGTCGCAGATACGCAGTATTTT
>many|TRBJ1-1|NA|TRBV5-1
CASSPMGGWNTEAFF
TGCGCCAGCAGCCCCATGGGAGGTTGGAACACTGAAGCTTTCTTT
>many|TRBJ2-1|TRBD2|TRBV5-1
CASSLVAGGPREQFF
TGCGCCAGCAGCTTGGTAGCGGGAGGGCCGAGGGAGCAGTTCTTC
>NA|TRBJ1-1|TRBD1|TRBV28
CASSFRGTMNTEAFF
TGTGCCAGCAGTTTCAGGGGGACGATGAACACTGAAGCTTTCTTT